The sequence of this T cell receptor (beta chain) was determined in a study of T cells in Graves' hyperthyroidism and ophthalmopathy. Study-wide context: Peripheral blood was acquired at first diagnosis, ahead of any therapy whatsoever. Study-level results: Within blood appeared most thyroid clonotypes that had expanded above 0.001.

From germline, CDR1 is SEHNR and CDR2 FQNEAQ (reference sequence). Trimming pared 0 bases from V and 7 bases from J, leaving 10 bases between. This CDR3 is 14 amino acids long. TCR beta CDR3 region amplification was performed from RNA transcripts. An initial round of RT-PCR targeting the TCR CDR3 relied on the HTBI primer set. TCRdb processed the multiplex PCR reads anew with MiXCR; each CDR3 protein has one entry. Of 300,000 to 400,000 distinct CDR3 sequences listed, 20% to 25% were seen once; the top ten hold over 45%. This clonotype was seen a few times. Its antigen remains unidentified. The chain recombines TRBV7-9 with TRBJ2-1; D is perhaps TRBD1 (6 bases). The sequencing sample was made of blood. The clonotype originates from a woman between 45 and 65 years old with Graves' hyperthyroidism. The CDR3 bases are TGTGCCAGCAGCTTAGCCTACAGGGATAATGAGCAGTTCTTC. Protein product: CASSLAYRDNEQFF.